This TCR beta chain emerged from a study of CD8 T cells in Susac syndrome. High-throughput TCR beta sequencing covered peripheral CD8+ and CD4+ T cells. The CD8+ and CD4+ T cells were negatively isolated, with the TEMRA cells enriched by FACS. Germline CDR1 and CDR2: GTSNPN and SVGIG (reference sequence). The length of the CDR3 is 14 residues. Trimming stripped 0 bases from V and 1 base from J, with 9 bases between. Random hexamers were used to reverse transcribe the RNA input (roughly 0.5 to 1 ug). Multiplex PCR with immunoSEQ amplified the TCR beta CDR3 across 54 Vbeta and 13 Jbeta. TCRdb passed the immunoSEQ multiplex PCR reads through MiXCR, listing each CDR3 protein once. The sample carries about 300,000 distinct CDR3 sequences, 75% to 85% recorded once.

The clonotype comes from a human donor with multiple sclerosis. The sequenced sample was CD8+ T cells from PBMCs. The chain joins TRBV30 to TRBJ1-2; D perhaps matches TRBD1 (5 bases). The CDR3 loop reads CAWSVGQGNYGYTF. The CDR3 nucleotides are TGTGCCTGGAGTGTTGGGCAGGGTAACTATGGCTACACCTTC.